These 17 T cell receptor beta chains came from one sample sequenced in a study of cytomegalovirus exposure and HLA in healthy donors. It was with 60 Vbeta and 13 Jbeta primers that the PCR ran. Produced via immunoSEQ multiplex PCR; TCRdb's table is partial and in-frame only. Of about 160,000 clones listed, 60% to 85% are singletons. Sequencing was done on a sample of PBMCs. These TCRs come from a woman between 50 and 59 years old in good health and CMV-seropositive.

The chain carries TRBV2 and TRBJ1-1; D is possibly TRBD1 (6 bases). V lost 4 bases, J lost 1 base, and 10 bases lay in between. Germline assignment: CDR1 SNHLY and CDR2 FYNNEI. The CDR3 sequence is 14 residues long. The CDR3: CASSARGQNTEAFF. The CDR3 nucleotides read TGTGCCAGCAGTGCCCGGGGACAGAACACTGAAGCTTTCTTT.

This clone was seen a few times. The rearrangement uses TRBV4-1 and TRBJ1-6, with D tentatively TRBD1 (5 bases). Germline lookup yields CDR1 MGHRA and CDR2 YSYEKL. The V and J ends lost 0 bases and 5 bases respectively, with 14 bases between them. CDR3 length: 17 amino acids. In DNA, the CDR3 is TGCGCCAGCAGCCAAGACCATCGAGACAGCAATAATTCACCCCTCCACTTT. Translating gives CASSQDHRDSNNSPLHF.

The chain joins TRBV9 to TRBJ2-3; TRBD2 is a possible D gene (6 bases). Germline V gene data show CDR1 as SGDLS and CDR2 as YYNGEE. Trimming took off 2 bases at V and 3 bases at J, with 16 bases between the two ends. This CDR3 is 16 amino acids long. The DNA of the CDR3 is TGTGCCAGCAGCGTCGGGACTGGTTTCGGGACAGATACGCAGTATTTT. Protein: CASSVGTGFGTDTQYF.

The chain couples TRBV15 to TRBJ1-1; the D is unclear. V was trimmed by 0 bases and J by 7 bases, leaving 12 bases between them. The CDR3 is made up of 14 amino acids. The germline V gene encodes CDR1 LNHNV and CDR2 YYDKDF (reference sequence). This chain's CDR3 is CATSRDTRPYEAFF. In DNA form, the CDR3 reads TGTGCCACCAGCAGAGACACTCGCCCCTATGAAGCTTTCTTT. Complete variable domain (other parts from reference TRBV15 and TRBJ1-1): DAMVIQNPRYQVTQFGKPVTLSCSQTLNHNVMYWYQQKSSQAPKLLFHYYDKDFNNEADTPDNFQSRRPNTSFCFLDIRSPGLGDTAMYLCATSRDTRPYEAFFGQGTRLTVV.

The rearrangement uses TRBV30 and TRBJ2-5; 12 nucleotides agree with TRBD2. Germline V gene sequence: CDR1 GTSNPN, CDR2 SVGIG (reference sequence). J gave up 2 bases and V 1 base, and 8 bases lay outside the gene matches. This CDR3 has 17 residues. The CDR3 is CAWSADPSGGVQETQYF. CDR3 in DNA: TGTGCCTGGAGTGCCGATCCTAGCGGGGGGGTACAAGAGACCCAGTACTTC.

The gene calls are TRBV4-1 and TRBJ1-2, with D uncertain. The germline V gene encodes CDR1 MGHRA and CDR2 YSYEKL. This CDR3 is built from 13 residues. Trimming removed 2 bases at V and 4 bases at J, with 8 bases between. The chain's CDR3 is CASSQPGSYGYTF. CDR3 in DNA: TGCGCCAGCAGCCAACCGGGGTCCTATGGCTACACCTTC.

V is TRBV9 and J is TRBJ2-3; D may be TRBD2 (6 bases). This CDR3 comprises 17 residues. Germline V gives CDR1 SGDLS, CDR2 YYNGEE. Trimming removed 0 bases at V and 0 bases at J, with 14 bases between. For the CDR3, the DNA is TGTGCCAGCAGCGTAGAAGGCGGGGCCGCTAGCACAGATACGCAGTATTTT. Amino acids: CASSVEGGAASTDTQYF.

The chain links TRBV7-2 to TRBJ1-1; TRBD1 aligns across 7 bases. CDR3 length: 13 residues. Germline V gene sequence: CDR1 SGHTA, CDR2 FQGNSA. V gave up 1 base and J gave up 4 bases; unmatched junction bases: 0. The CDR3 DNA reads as TGTGCCAGCAGCTTAGGACAGGGCACTGAAGCTTTCTTT. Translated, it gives CASSLGQGTEAFF.

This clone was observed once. The chain's CDR3 is CASGLQGADTQYF. CDR3 in DNA: TGTGCTAGTGGTTTACAGGGGGCAGATACGCAGTATTTT. The chain uses TRBV12-5 and TRBJ2-3; 8 bases agree with TRBD1. Trimming at V came to 3 bases and at J to 4 bases, leaving 0 bases not matched to a gene. CDR3 length equals 13 residues. Germline CDR1 and CDR2: LGHNT and FRNRAP.

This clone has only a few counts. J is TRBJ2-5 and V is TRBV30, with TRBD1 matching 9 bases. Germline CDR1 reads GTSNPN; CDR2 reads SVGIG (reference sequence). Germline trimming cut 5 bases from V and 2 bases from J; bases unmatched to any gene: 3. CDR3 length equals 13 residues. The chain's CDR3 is CAWLGQGQETQYF. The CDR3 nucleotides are TGTGCCTGGCTTGGACAGGGGCAAGAGACCCAGTACTTC.

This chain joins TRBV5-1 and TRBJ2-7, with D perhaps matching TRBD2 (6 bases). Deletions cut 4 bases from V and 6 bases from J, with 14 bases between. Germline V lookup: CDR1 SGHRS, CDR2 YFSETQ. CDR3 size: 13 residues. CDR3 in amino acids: CASSRGTVGEQYF. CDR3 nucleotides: TGCGCCAGCAGCCGGGGGACGGTTGGCGAGCAGTACTTC.

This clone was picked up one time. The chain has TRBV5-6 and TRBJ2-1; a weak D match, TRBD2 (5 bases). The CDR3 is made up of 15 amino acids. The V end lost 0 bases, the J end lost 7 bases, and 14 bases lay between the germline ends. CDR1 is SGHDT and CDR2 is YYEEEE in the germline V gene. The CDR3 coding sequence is TGTGCCAGCAGCTTGGGACCGGGGTTTGGGAATGAGCAGTTCTTC. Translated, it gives CASSLGPGFGNEQFF.

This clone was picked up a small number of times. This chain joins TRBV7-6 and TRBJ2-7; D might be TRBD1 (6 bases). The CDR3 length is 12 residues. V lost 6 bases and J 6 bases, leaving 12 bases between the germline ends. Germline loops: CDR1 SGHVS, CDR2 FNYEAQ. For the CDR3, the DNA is TGTGCCAGCAGTCAACAGGGCTCCGAGCAGTACTTC. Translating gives CASSQQGSEQYF.

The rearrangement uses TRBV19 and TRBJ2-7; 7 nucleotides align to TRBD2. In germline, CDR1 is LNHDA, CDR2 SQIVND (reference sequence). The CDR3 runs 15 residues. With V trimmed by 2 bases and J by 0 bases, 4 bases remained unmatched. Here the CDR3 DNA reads TGTGCCAGTAGTATAAGGACTAGTCTCTCCTACGAGCAGTACTTC. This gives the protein CASSIRTSLSYEQYF.

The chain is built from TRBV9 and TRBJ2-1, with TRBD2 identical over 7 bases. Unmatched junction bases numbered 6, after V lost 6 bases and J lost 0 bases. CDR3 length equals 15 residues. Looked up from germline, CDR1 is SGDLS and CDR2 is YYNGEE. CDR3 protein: CASTKSGDSYNEQFF. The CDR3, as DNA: TGTGCCAGCACCAAAAGCGGGGACTCCTACAATGAGCAGTTCTTC.

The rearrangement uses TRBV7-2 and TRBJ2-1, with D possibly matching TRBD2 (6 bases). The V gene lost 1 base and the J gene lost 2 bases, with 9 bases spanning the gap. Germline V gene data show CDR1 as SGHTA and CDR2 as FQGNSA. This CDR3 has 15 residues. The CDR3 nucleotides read TGTGCCAGCAGCTTAGATGCGGGGACCTACAATGAGCAGTTCTTC. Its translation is CASSLDAGTYNEQFF.

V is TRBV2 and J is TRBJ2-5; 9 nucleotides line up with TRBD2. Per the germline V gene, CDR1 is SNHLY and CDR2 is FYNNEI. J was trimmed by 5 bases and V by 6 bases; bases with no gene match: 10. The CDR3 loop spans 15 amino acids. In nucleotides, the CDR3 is TGTGCCAGCAGAGTATATAGCGGGGGCGGGGAGACCCAGTACTTC. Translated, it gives CASRVYSGGGETQYF.